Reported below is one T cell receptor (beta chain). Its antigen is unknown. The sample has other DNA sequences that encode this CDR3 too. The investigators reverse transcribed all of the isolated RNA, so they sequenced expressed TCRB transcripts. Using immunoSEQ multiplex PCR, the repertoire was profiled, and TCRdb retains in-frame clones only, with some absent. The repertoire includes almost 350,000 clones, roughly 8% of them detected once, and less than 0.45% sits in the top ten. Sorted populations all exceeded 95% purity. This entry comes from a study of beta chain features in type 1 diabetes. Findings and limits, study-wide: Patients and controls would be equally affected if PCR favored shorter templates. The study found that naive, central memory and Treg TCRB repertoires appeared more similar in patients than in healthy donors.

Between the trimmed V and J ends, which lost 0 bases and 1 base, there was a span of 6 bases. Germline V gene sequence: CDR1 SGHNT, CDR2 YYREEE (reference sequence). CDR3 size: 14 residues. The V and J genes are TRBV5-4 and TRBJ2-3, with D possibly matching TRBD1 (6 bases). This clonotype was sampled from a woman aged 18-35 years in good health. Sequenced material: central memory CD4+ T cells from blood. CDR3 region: CASSLDRGTDTQYF. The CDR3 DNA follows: TGTGCCAGCAGCTTGGACAGGGGCACAGATACGCAGTATTTT.